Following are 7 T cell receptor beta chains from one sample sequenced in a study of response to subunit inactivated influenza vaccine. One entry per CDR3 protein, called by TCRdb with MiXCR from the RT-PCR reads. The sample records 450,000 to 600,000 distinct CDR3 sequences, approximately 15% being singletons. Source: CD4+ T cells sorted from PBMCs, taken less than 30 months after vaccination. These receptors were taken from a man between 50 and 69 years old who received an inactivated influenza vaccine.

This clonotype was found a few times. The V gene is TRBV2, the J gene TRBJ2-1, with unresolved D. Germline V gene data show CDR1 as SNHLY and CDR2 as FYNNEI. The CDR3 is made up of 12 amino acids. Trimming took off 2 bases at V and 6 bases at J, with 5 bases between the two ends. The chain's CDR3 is CASSERLNEQFF. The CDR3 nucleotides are TGTGCCAGCAGTGAACGGCTCAATGAGCAGTTCTTC. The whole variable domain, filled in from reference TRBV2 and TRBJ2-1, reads EPEVTQTPSHQVTQMGQEVILRCVPISNHLYFYWYRQILGQKVEFLVSFYNNEISEKSEIFDDQFSVERPDGSNFTLKIRSTKLEDSAMYFCASSERLNEQFFGPGTRLTVL.

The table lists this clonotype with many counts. The chain's CDR3 is CASSRGTMNTEAFF. The CDR3 DNA is TGTGCCAGCAGCCGAGGCACCATGAACACTGAAGCTTTCTTT. The rearrangement uses TRBV7-2 and TRBJ1-1; D not certain. The V gene's germline CDR1 is SGHTA and CDR2 FQGNSA. The V gene lost 5 bases and the J gene lost 0 bases, with 10 bases spanning the gap. There are 14 residues in the CDR3.

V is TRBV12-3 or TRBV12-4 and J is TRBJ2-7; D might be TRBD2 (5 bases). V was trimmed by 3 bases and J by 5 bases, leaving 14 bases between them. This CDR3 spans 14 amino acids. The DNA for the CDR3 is TGTGCCAGCAGTTTCCGGGATCGCCCCCACGAGCAGTACTTC. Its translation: CASSFRDRPHEQYF.

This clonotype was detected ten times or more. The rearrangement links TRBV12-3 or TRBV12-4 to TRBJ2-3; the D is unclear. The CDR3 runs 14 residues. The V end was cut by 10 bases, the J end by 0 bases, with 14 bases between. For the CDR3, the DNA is TGTGCCACCCGGCGTGGTGCTAGCACAGATACGCAGTATTTT. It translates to CATRRGASTDTQYF.

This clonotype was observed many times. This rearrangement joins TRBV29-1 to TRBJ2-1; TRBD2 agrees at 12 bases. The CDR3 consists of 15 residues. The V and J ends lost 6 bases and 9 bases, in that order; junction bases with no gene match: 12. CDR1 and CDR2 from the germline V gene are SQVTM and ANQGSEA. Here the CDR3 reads CSVAPWTSGVGEQFF. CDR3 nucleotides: TGCAGCGTCGCTCCCTGGACTAGCGGGGTCGGTGAGCAGTTCTTC.

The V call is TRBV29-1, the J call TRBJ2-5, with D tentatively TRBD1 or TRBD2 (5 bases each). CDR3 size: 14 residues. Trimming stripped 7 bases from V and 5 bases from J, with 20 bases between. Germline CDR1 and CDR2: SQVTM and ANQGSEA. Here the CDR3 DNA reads TGCAGCGCCACGTCCTCGGGGCCCGTTGAGACCCAGTACTTC. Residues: CSATSSGPVETQYF. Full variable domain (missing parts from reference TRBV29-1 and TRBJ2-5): SAVISQKPSRDICQRGTSLTIQCQVDSQVTMMFWYRQQPGQSLTLIATANQGSEATYESGFVIDKFPISRPNLTFSTLTVSNMSPEDSSIYLCSATSSGPVETQYFGPGTRLLVL.

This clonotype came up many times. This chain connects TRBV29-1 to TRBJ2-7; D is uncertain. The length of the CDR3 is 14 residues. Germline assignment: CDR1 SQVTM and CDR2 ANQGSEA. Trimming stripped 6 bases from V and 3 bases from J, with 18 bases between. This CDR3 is CSVRSSGRGYEQYF. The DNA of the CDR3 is TGCAGCGTCAGGTCGTCCGGGCGAGGCTACGAGCAGTACTTC.